Here is one TCR beta chain with its context. This clonotype was counted many times. What antigen it recognizes has not been identified. Per-base quality was not reported, and no clone a single base away is much larger than it. Library preparation was by PCR. Sequencing used an Illumina HiSeq 2500. To normalize quantification of the TCRbeta repertoire, the TCR libraries were built with molecular barcoding that relied on unique molecular identifiers. The public reads were reprocessed in TCRdb via fastp at Q25 and MiXCR, keeping in-frame beta chains. Each entry is one CDR3 protein sequence, shown with its most common DNA and genes. Across this sample there are about 610,000 distinct CDR3 sequences, with under 12% seen only once. The ten largest clones take up roughly 3.9% of the sample. This entry comes from a study of T-cell reconstitution after alpha-beta-depleted transplantation in children (dated by TCRdb to about 2016). A note on the overall study: Using TCR repertoire profiling, the study quantitatively followed how T-cell immune reconstitution unfolded in children after TCRalphabeta/CD19-depleted allogeneic hematopoietic cell transplantation.

V is reduced by 0 bases and J by 2 bases, leaving a spacing of 14 bases between them. The CDR3 spans 16 residues, from the cysteine through the phenylalanine. This entry keeps only the CDR3 DNA: 48 bases, framed from base 1. The germline V gene gives CDR1 as SGDLS and CDR2 as YYNGEE. The source material was PBMCs from the stem cell graft donor, sampled from the stem cell graft. The chain is assembled from TRBV9 and TRBJ2-5; 6 matching bases give a weak D call of TRBD1. This clonotype was obtained from a human donor who donated a stem cell graft to a child with acute myeloid leukemia. The encoded CDR3 is CASSVAVGDKQETQYF. In nucleotide form, the sequence is TGTGCCAGCAGCGTAGCTGTGGGGGACAAACAAGAGACCCAGTACTTC.